Below, 10 T cell receptor beta chains from the same sample are listed, as sequenced in a study of shared clonotypes between healthy human individuals. The data were produced by immunoSEQ multiplex PCR, yet TCRdb's version contains in-frame clones alone and is incomplete. Here the sample spans about 490,000 clones, 75% to 85% being singletons. Sequenced sample: PBMCs. These receptors came from a woman between 40 and 50 years old in good health. Some clones in this sample may be carry-over from other donors' samples.

The rearrangement links TRBV5-5 to TRBJ2-1, with 8 bases aligning to TRBD2. This CDR3 contains 15 residues. CDR1 and CDR2 (germline): SGHKS, YYEKEE (reference sequence). V was pared by 3 bases and J by 8 bases, with 10 bases of the junction left unmatched. The CDR3 loop reads CASSWQTSDGDEQFF. CDR3 sequence (DNA): TGTGCCAGCAGCTGGCAGACTAGCGATGGGGATGAGCAGTTCTTC.

This clone was observed a handful of times. The CDR3 bases are TGTGCCAGCTCACCGTCGAGCGGGGCCACCTACAATGAGCAGTTCTTC. As protein: CASSPSSGATYNEQFF. The chain uses TRBV18 and TRBJ2-1; 7 nucleotides agree with TRBD2. V lost 3 bases and J lost 2; bases outside the gene matches: 7. The germline V gene has CDR1 KGHSH and CDR2 LQKENI. The CDR3 contains 16 residues. Drawing the rest from reference TRBV18 and TRBJ2-1, the complete variable domain is NAGVMQNPRHLVRRRGQEARLRCSPMKGHSHVYWYRQLPEEGLKFMVYLQKENIIDESGMPKERFSAEFPKEGPSILRIQQVVRGDSAAYFCASSPSSGATYNEQFFGPGTRLTVL.

This clone has just a few counts. The chain links TRBV9 to TRBJ1-3, with a weak D call TRBD1 (6 bases). Germline assignment: CDR1 SGDLS and CDR2 YYNGEE. The ends were cut back, 0 bases at V and 4 bases at J, with 14 bases in the middle. The CDR3 has 16 residues. CDR3 coding DNA: TGTGCCAGCAGCGTAGAGCCGCAGGGGTACGGAAACACCATATATTTT. This encodes CASSVEPQGYGNTIYF.

The chain couples TRBV7-2 to TRBJ1-2; 7 bases agree with TRBD1. Germline V gene sequence: CDR1 SGHTA, CDR2 FQGNSA. J lost 3 bases, V lost 2 bases, and 3 bases had no gene match. The CDR3 sequence is 14 residues long. This CDR3 reads CASSLRGQDYGYTF. The DNA of the CDR3 is TGTGCCAGCAGCTTAAGAGGACAGGACTATGGCTACACCTTC.

The DNA of the CDR3 is TGCGCCAGCAGTGAGATGGGTAGCGGGAGCTTCACCACAGATACGCAGTATTTT. Encoded protein: CASSEMGSGSFTTDTQYF. The gene calls are TRBV10-1 and TRBJ2-3; 9 bases are shared with TRBD2. The V segment lost 2 bases and the J segment 2 bases; nucleotides outside the gene matches: 11. CDR1 is WNHNN, CDR2 SYGVQD, per germline (reference sequence). The CDR3 is 18 residues long.

The chain has TRBV29-1 and TRBJ2-2, with 10 bases that match TRBD1. Trimming removed 6 bases from V and 6 bases from J; junction bases left unmatched: 10. Germline V gene data show CDR1 as SQVTM and CDR2 as ANQGSEA. The CDR3 runs to 15 residues. In DNA, the CDR3 is TGCAGCGTCCGTGCCGGGACAGGGGTCGCCGGGGAGCTGTTTTTT. This codes for CSVRAGTGVAGELFF.

The chain uses TRBV28 and TRBJ2-7, with D perhaps matching TRBD1 or TRBD2 (5 bases each). This CDR3 spans 13 amino acids. V lost 8 bases to trimming and J lost 4 bases, with 15 bases between them. Germline assignment: CDR1 MDHEN and CDR2 SYDVKM. Written as DNA, the CDR3 is TGTGCCAGCCGCCAAAGGGGAGAATACGAGCAGTACTTC. Its translation is CASRQRGEYEQYF.

This chain uses TRBV7-3 with TRBJ2-2, with 7 nucleotides matching TRBD1. The germline V gene has CDR1 SGHTA and CDR2 FQGTGA. With V trimmed by 3 bases and J by 0 bases, 4 bases remained unmatched. This CDR3 is 16 amino acids long. The CDR3 protein is CASSFTQGPNTGELFF. The CDR3 DNA reads TGTGCCAGCAGCTTCACACAGGGGCCGAACACCGGGGAGCTGTTTTTT.

The chain uses TRBV7-3 and TRBJ1-1, with D hard to call. The CDR3 contains 14 residues. Germline CDR1 SGHTA, CDR2 FQGTGA. Deletions cut 2 bases from V and 1 base from J, with 8 bases between. The CDR3 bases are TGTGCCAGCAGCTTATTAGGGCAGAACACTGAAGCTTTCTTT. Protein sequence: CASSLLGQNTEAFF.

This clone was counted a few times. The chain employs TRBV15 and TRBJ1-2; D is unclear. The V end was cut by 0 bases, the J end by 4 bases, with 12 bases between. Germline V CDR1 and CDR2: LNHNV, YYDKDF (reference sequence). CDR3 length equals 15 residues. The CDR3 protein is CATSRDRRLIYGYTF. The CDR3 DNA follows: TGTGCCACCAGCAGAGATAGGAGGCTCATCTATGGCTACACCTTC. Supplemented by reference TRBV15 and TRBJ1-2, the full variable domain reads DAMVIQNPRYQVTQFGKPVTLSCSQTLNHNVMYWYQQKSSQAPKLLFHYYDKDFNNEADTPDNFQSRRPNTSFCFLDIRSPGLGDTAMYLCATSRDRRLIYGYTFGSGTRLTVV.